This T cell receptor (beta chain) comes out of a study of control samples from healthy donors and cancer patients. Generated by immunoSEQ multiplex PCR, the TCRdb table keeps only in-frame clones and is missing some. The sample lists some 120,000 clones; approximately 94% were seen once. The V gene's germline CDR1 is ENHRY and CDR2 SYGVKD. V gave up 2 bases and J gave up 7 bases, with 12 bases separating them. The CDR3 spans 14 residues. This clonotype originated in a man between 45 and 60 years old with head and neck cancer. Sequencing was carried out using PBMCs. V and J are TRBV10-3 and TRBJ1-5; D unclear. The chain's CDR3 is CAISETPAPQPQHF. In DNA, the CDR3 is TGTGCCATCAGTGAGACTCCGGCGCCCCAGCCCCAGCATTTT.